The 2 T cell receptor beta chains listed next were all sequenced from one sample in a study of breast tumors, draining lymph nodes, adjacent tissues. Axillary draining lymph nodes of breast cancer patients supplied the node samples. TCRdb itself ran the multiplex PCR reads through MiXCR, one entry per CDR3 protein. The sample yields about 180,000 distinct CDR3 sequences, 33% seen once. Specimen: axillary lymph node tissue. The receptors derive from a female donor with breast cancer. Some clones in this sample may be carry-over from other donors' samples.

This clonotype was detected many times. The V gene is TRBV6-5, the J gene TRBJ1-2; D gene unclear. Trimming removed 9 bases at V and 5 bases at J, with 13 bases between. CDR3 size: 12 residues. Germline CDR1 reads MNHEY; CDR2 reads SVGAGI. The CDR3 is CASTHVGYGYTF. In nucleotides, the CDR3 is TGTGCCAGTACTCACGTGGGGTATGGCTACACCTTC.

This chain links TRBV11-3 with TRBJ2-6; D is ambiguous. Germline-derived CDR1 and CDR2 are SGHNT and YENEEA. The CDR3 covers 15 residues. Trimming cost V 0 bases and J 5 bases, with 8 bases left between them. The CDR3 protein is CASSLDQYRANVLTF. CDR3 DNA sequence: TGTGCCAGCAGCTTAGACCAGTACAGGGCCAACGTCCTGACTTTC.